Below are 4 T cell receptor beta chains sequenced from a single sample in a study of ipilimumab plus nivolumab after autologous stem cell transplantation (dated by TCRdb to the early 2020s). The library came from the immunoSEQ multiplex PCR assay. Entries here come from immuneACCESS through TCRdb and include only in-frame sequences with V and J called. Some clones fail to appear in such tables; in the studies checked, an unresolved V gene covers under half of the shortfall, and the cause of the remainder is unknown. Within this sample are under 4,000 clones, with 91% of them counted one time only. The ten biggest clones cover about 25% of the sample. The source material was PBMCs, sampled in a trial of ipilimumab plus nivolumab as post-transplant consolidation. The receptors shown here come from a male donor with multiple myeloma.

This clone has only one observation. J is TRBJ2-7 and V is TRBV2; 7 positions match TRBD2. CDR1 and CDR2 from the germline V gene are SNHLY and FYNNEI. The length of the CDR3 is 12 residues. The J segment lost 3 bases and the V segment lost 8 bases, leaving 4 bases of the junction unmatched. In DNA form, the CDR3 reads TGTGCCAGCGGGGAGGGGAACTACGAGCAGTACTTC. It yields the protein CASGEGNYEQYF.

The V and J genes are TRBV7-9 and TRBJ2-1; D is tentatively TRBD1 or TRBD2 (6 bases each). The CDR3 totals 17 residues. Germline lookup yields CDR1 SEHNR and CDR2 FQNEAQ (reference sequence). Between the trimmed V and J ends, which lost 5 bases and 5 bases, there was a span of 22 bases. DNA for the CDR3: TGTGCCAGCAGCCTACTCGGGGGCGGGTATCTAAACAATGAGCAGTTCTTC. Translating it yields CASSLLGGGYLNNEQFF.

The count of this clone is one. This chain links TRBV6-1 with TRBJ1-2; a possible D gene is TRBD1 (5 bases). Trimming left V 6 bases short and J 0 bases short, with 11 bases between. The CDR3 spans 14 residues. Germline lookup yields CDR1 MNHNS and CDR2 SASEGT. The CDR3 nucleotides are TGTGCCAGCAGAGAGGGGCCAACTAACTATGGCTACACCTTC. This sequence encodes CASREGPTNYGYTF.

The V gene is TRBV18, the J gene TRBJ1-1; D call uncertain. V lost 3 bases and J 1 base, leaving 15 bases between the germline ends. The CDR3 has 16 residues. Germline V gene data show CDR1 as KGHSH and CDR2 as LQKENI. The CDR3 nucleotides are TGTGCCAGCTCACCCCCTGAGGCAGGAAGGAACACTGAAGCTTTCTTT. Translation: CASSPPEAGRNTEAFF.